This T cell receptor beta chain stems from a study of blood T cell repertoires in COVID-19. Study-level information: Samples of COVID-19 (acute and convalescent) were obtained from the United States, Italy and Spain. In each case, the material was cDNA or gDNA derived from T cells, B-cell-depleted T cells, or PBMCs.

Study processing details: Amplification of reference gene primers provided the estimated nucleated cell counts. Assay: immunoSEQ multiplex PCR; the TCRdb copy retains only in-frame clones and omits some. V, J and clone size derive from that table, while D and trimming were established from the DNA sequence. The table includes about 310,000 clones, roughly 84% detected once. The CDR3 contains 14 residues. Germline assignment: CDR1 LNHDA and CDR2 SQIVND (reference sequence). Trimming took 8 bases from V and 1 from J, leaving 15 bases between them. The clonotype was recovered from a man aged 50 to 59 with active or convalescent COVID-19. The specimen was peripheral blood. The rearrangement joins TRBV19 to TRBJ2-7; D is perhaps TRBD1 (5 bases). The CDR3: CASETSYRSYEQYF. The CDR3, as DNA: TGTGCCAGTGAGACTTCCTACAGGTCCTACGAGCAGTACTTC.